Listed here are 8 T cell receptor beta chains from one sample, sequenced in a study of CD8 T cells in ankylosing spondylitis. Study-wide points: The study identified a TCR beta motif of 7 or 8 highly homologous variants that appeared characteristic of ankylosing spondylitis blood.

TCRdb reprocessed the 5' RACE reads with MiXCR, giving one entry per CDR3 protein. The sample yields 75,000 to 95,000 distinct CDR3 sequences, roughly 8.5% seen once. For these TCRs, the target antigens are not known. Sequencing input: blood, either unsorted or a sorted T cell fraction (not recorded which). The receptor source for this set is a male donor with ankylosing spondylitis.

The CDR3 reads CASRVAGGDTQYF. The CDR3 nucleotides read TGTGCCAGCAGGGTCGCGGGGGGGGATACGCAGTATTTT. The V and J genes are TRBV27 and TRBJ2-3; 9 bases fit TRBD2. With V trimmed by 6 bases and J by 6 bases, 4 bases remained unmatched. The V gene's germline CDR1 is MNHEY and CDR2 SMNVEV (reference sequence). This CDR3 is 13 amino acids long.

This clonotype was seen a handful of times. This rearrangement joins TRBV12-3 or TRBV12-4 to TRBJ1-1; D is ambiguous. The germline V and J ends were trimmed by 1 base and 7 bases, with 7 bases remaining between them. The CDR3 is made up of 12 amino acids. In DNA, the CDR3 is TGTGCCAGCAGTTTAGACGGATATGAAGCTTTCTTT. This translates into CASSLDGYEAFF.

This clonotype has just a few counts. The chain couples TRBV5-1 to TRBJ2-7; TRBD1 is a possible D gene (6 bases). Germline CDR1 and CDR2: SGHRS and YFSETQ. Between the trimmed V and J ends, which lost 4 bases and 6 bases, there was a span of 14 bases. The CDR3 is 13 residues long. The CDR3 nucleotides read TGCGCCAGCAGCCCGCTAGGGGGTGGCGAGCAGTACGTC. The encoded protein is CASSPLGGGEQYV.

The chain combines TRBV4-1 with TRBJ2-1; no clear D. This CDR3 contains 17 residues. CDR1 and CDR2 from the germline V gene are MGHRA and YSYEKL. V was cut by 2 bases and J by 0 bases, with 14 bases left in between. CDR3 in DNA: TGCGCCAGCAGCCAACGGGCCTTCGCGAGCTCCTACAATGAGCAGTTCTTC. This gives the protein CASSQRAFASSYNEQFF.

This clonotype was observed many times. The chain uses TRBV3-1 and TRBJ1-1; no reliable D call. CDR1 LGHDT and CDR2 YNNKEL come from the germline V gene (reference sequence). Trimming left V 0 bases short and J 4 bases short, with 9 bases between. This CDR3 contains 14 residues. The CDR3 DNA sequence: TGTGCCAGCAGCCAAGACAAAGAAGTCACTGAAGCTTTCTTT. This gives the protein CASSQDKEVTEAFF.

V is TRBV6-5 and J is TRBJ2-5, with 10 bases fitting TRBD2. Germline-derived CDR1 and CDR2 are MNHEY and SVGAGI. The CDR3 has 15 residues. Unmatched junction bases numbered 3, after V lost 3 bases and J lost 2 bases. The CDR3 DNA reads as TGTGCCAGCAGTTATACTAGCGGGAATCAAGAGACCCAGTACTTC. This codes for CASSYTSGNQETQYF.

About this clonotype itself: A much bigger clone sits one base away, suggesting this may be a read error. V usage is TRBV29-1 and J usage is TRBJ2-7; 7 bases fit TRBD1. CDR1 SQVTM and CDR2 ANQGSEA come from the germline V gene. The CDR3 is 13 amino acids. For the CDR3, the DNA is TGCAGCGTTGAAGGACAGGGTTCCTACAAGCAGTACTTC. Translated: CSVEGQGSYKQYF.

The J gene is TRBJ2-7, the V gene TRBV11-2; TRBD1 matches at 7 bases. In germline, CDR1 is SGHAT, CDR2 FQNNGV. This CDR3 spans 15 amino acids. J lost 2 bases, V lost 4 bases, and 8 bases had no gene match. The CDR3 sequence: CASSWTTGTPYEQYF. The CDR3 DNA is TGTGCCAGCAGCTGGACGACAGGGACCCCCTACGAGCAGTACTTC.